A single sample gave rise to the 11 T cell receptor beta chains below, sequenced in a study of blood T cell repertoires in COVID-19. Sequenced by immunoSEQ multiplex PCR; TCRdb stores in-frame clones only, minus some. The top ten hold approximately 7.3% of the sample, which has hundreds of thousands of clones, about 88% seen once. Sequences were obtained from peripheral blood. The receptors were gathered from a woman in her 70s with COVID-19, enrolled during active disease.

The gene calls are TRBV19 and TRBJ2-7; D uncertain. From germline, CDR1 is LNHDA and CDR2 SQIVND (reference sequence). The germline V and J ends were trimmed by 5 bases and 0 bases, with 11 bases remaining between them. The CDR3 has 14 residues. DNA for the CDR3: TGTGCCAGTAGTCATCGCGGATCCTCCTACGAGCAGTACTTC. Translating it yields CASSHRGSSYEQYF.

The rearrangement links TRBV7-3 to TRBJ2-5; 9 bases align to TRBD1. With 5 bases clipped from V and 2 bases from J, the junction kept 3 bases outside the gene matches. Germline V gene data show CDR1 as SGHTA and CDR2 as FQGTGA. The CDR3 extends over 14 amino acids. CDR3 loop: CASSPGQGQETQYF. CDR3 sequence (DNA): TGTGCCAGCAGCCCGGGACAGGGACAAGAGACCCAGTACTTC.

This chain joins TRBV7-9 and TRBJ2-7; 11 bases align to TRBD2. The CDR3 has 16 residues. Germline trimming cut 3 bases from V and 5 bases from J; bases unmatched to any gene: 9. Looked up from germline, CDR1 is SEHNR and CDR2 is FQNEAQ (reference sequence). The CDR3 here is CASSFGSGGAVHEQYF. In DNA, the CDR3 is TGTGCCAGCAGCTTTGGTAGCGGGGGGGCCGTCCACGAGCAGTACTTC.

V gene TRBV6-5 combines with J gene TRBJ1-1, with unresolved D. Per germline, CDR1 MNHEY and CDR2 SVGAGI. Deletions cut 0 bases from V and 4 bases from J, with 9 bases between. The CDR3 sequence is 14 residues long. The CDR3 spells CASSYSGRATEAFF. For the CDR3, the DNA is TGTGCCAGCAGTTACTCGGGGAGGGCCACTGAAGCTTTCTTT.

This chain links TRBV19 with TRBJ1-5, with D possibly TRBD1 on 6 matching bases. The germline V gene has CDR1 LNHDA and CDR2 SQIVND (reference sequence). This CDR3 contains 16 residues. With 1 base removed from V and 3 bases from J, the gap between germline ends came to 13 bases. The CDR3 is CASSIVWTADNQPQHF. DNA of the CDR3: TGTGCCAGTAGTATAGTTTGGACAGCCGACAATCAGCCCCAGCATTTT.

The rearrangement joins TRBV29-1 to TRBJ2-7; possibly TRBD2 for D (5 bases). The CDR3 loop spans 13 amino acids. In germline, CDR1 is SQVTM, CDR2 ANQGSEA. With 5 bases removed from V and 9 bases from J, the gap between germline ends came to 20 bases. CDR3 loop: CSVKGSGVLGQYF. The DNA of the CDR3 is TGCAGCGTTAAGGGTTCCGGGGTACTGGGGCAGTACTTC.

Here the CDR3 DNA reads TGTGCCACCAGCAGAGATAGCGTGTATCAGGGGGAATATGGCTACACCTTC. Residues: CATSRDSVYQGEYGYTF. V is TRBV15 and J is TRBJ1-2; the match to TRBD1 covers 7 bases. Germline CDR1 is LNHNV and CDR2 is YYDKDF (reference sequence). V shed 0 bases, J shed 5 bases, and the junction held 12 bases outside the gene matches. The CDR3 runs to 17 residues.

In DNA, the CDR3 is TGTGCCAGTAGCGGGACAGGGGGCGGTCAGCCCCAGCATTTT. This sequence encodes CASSGTGGGQPQHF. The V and J genes are TRBV19 and TRBJ1-5, with 12 bases aligning to TRBD1. Germline V gene data show CDR1 as LNHDA and CDR2 as SQIVND (reference sequence). V lost 6 bases and J lost 6; bases outside the gene matches: 3. The CDR3 is made up of 14 amino acids.

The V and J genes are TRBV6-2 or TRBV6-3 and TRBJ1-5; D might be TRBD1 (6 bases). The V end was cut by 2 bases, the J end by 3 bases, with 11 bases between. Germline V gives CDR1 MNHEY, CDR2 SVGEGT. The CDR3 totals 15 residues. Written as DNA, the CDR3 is TGTGCCAGCAGTTACGCATACAGGGACAATCAGCCCCAGCATTTT. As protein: CASSYAYRDNQPQHF.

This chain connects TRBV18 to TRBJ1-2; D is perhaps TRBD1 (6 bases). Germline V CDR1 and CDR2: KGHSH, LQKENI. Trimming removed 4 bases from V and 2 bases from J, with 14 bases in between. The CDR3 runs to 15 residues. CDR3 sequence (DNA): TGTGCCAGCTCACTCTACAGGGCCCTCAACTATGGCTACACCTTC. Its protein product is CASSLYRALNYGYTF.

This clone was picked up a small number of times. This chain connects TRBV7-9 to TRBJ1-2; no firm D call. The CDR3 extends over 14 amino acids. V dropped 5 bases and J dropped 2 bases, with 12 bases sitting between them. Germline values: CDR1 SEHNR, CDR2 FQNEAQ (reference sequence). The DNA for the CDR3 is TGTGCCAGCAGCCCAGGAGGGCAGAACTATGGCTACACCTTC. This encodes CASSPGGQNYGYTF.